This passage covers 8 T cell receptor beta chains from one sample sequenced in a study of OX40 agonist ivuxolimab in advanced cancers. Produced via immunoSEQ multiplex PCR; TCRdb's table is partial and in-frame only. The sample has fewer than 65,000 clones; about 90% are singletons. Sequenced material: CD4+ or CD8+ T cells sorted from blood, taken in a trial of the OX40 agonist ivuxolimab. The receptor source for this set is an adult with an advanced solid tumor such as melanoma, head and neck, liver or kidney cancer.

The chain uses TRBV25-1 and TRBJ2-4, with D tentatively TRBD1 (5 bases). CDR1 MGHDK and CDR2 SYGVNS come from the germline V gene. V gave up 3 bases and J gave up 0 bases, with 9 bases separating them. This CDR3 has 15 amino acids. CDR3 amino acids: CASSEVGLAKNIQYF. CDR3 coding DNA: TGTGCCAGCAGTGAGGTGGGGCTAGCCAAAAACATTCAGTACTTC. The variable domain in full, completed from reference TRBV25-1 and TRBJ2-4, reads EADIYQTPRYLVIGTGKKITLECSQTMGHDKMYWYQQDPGMELHLIHYSYGVNSTEKGDLSSESTVSRIRTEHFPLTLESARPSHTSQYLCASSEVGLAKNIQYFGAGTRLSVL.

The chain uses TRBV6-8 and TRBJ1-2; unclear D gene. The CDR3 runs to 11 residues. V was shortened by 6 bases and J by 4 bases, with 6 bases between the two germline ends. The germline gives CDR1 MNHGY, CDR2 SAAAGT. The CDR3 loop reads CASRTTYGYTF. The DNA for the CDR3 is TGTGCCAGCAGAACAACCTATGGCTACACCTTC.

Only one count was recorded for this clone. This chain joins TRBV19 and TRBJ2-7; 8 positions agree with TRBD1. The CDR3 loop spans 15 amino acids. Per the germline V gene, CDR1 is LNHDA and CDR2 is SQIVND (reference sequence). V lost 3 bases to trimming and J lost 2 bases; unmatched junction nucleotides: 6. This CDR3 is CASSIGAGGTYEQYF. CDR3 in DNA: TGTGCCAGTAGTATCGGGGCAGGGGGCACCTACGAGCAGTACTTC. The variable domain in full, completed from reference TRBV19 and TRBJ2-7, reads DGGITQSPKYLFRKEGQNVTLSCEQNLNHDAMYWYRQDPGQGLRLIYYSQIVNDFQKGDIAEGYSVSREKKESFPLTVTSAQKNPTAFYLCASSIGAGGTYEQYFGPGTRLTVT.

J is TRBJ2-3 and V is TRBV30, with D unresolved. Trimming removed 2 bases from V and 10 bases from J, with 7 bases in between. Germline V gene data show CDR1 as GTSNPN and CDR2 as SVGIG (reference sequence). The CDR3 has 10 amino acids. As DNA, the CDR3 is TGTGCCTGGAGTACGGTGGCGCAGTATTTT. Encoded protein: CAWSTVAQYF.

The chain links TRBV2 to TRBJ1-5; no firm D call. Germline CDR1 is SNHLY and CDR2 is FYNNEI. V lost 4 bases to trimming and J lost 4 bases, with 8 bases between them. The CDR3 is made up of 13 amino acids. CDR3 sequence (DNA): TGTGCCAGCAGTGTAGCTCCGAATCAGCCCCAGCATTTT. Residues: CASSVAPNQPQHF.

The rearrangement links TRBV11-3 to TRBJ2-7, with D possibly matching TRBD2 (5 bases). Germline lookup yields CDR1 SGHNT and CDR2 YENEEA. The germline V and J ends were trimmed by 5 bases and 7 bases, with 18 bases remaining between them. This CDR3 comprises 14 residues. CDR3 sequence: CASSPNGAAAEQYF. In DNA form, the CDR3 reads TGTGCCAGCAGCCCCAATGGAGCGGCAGCGGAGCAGTACTTC.

The gene calls are TRBV25-1 and TRBJ1-1; the match to TRBD1 covers 11 bases. J was trimmed by 4 bases and V by 5 bases; bases with no gene match: 6. CDR1 and CDR2 (germline): MGHDK, SYGVNS. This CDR3 contains 15 residues. The CDR3 loop is CASSKPGTGGTEAFF. The CDR3 DNA sequence: TGTGCCAGCAGTAAGCCCGGGACAGGGGGCACTGAAGCTTTCTTT.

The rearrangement uses TRBV10-3 and TRBJ2-7; D remains unclear. The length of the CDR3 is 14 residues. Germline V gene data show CDR1 as ENHRY and CDR2 as SYGVKD. V was trimmed by 4 bases and J by 2 bases, leaving 12 bases between them. CDR3 loop: CAISARLATYEQYF. CDR3 DNA: TGTGCCATCAGTGCAAGATTGGCAACCTACGAGCAGTACTTC.